This entry lists 31 T cell receptor delta chains sequenced from one sample in a study of Vδ1+ human thymocytes. The template was reverse-transcribed extracted RNA. The CDR3 regions were amplified by multiplex PCR from V-gene primers to a constant-region primer. TCRdb re-processed the multiplex PCR reads using CATT. The table shows fewer than 90,000 delta-chain clones, with about 35% occurring only once. Their target antigens are unknown. Study-level points and caveats: Thymic TRG and TRD repertoires appeared highly polyclonal, with Gaussian CDR3 length distributions.

The material sequenced was Vdelta1+ gamma-delta thymocytes from the thymus. Subset specified: FACS-sorted CD3+ TCRalphabeta- TCRVdelta1+ TCRVdelta2- thymocytes. The receptors originated from a boy under two years old who had congenital heart surgery.

The chain is built from TRDV1 and TRDJ1; TRDD3 is a possible D gene (6 bases). The germline CDR1 and CDR2 sequences are TSWWSYY and QGS. The CDR3 runs to 18 residues. The V gene lost 4 bases and the J gene lost 0 bases, with 21 bases spanning the gap. CDR3 nucleotide sequence: TGTGCTCTTGGGGGCTACGCGGGGGACACGACGTACACCGATAAACTCATCTTT. Translated, it gives CALGGYAGDTTYTDKLIF.

This clone has just a few counts. The rearrangement uses TRDV1 and TRDJ1; no definite D call. CDR1 and CDR2 (germline): TSWWSYY, QGS. Deletions cut 1 base from V and 0 bases from J, with 24 bases between. This CDR3 has 20 residues. For the CDR3, the DNA is TGTGCTCTTGGGGAACCATCCTGGCCCCCCGTAAGAATGTACACCGATAAACTCATCTTT. This encodes CALGEPSWPPVRMYTDKLIF.

The sample holds a few counts of this clone. The chain has TRDV1 and TRDJ1, with D hard to call. Germline CDR1 and CDR2: TSWWSYY and QGS. This CDR3 is 15 amino acids long. V gave up 0 bases and J gave up 8 bases, with 16 bases separating them. For the CDR3, the DNA is TGTGCTCTTGGGGAACTTGGCCCCGCTAGGAGAAAACTCATCTTT. Protein product: CALGELGPARRKLIF.

This clone has just a few counts. J is TRDJ1 and V is TRDV1; perhaps D is TRDD2 or TRDD3 (6 bases each). Germline V gives CDR1 TSWWSYY, CDR2 QGS. With 2 bases removed from V and 0 bases from J, the gap between germline ends came to 22 bases. This CDR3 region has 19 residues. CDR3 in amino acids: CALGEYSYTVGGYTDKLIF. The CDR3 nucleotides read TGTGCTCTTGGGGAATACTCCTACACTGTTGGGGGGTACACCGATAAACTCATCTTT.

The V gene is TRDV1, the J gene TRDJ1, with TRDD3 matching 9 bases. This CDR3 is 24 amino acids long. Germline trimming cut 6 bases from V and 0 bases from J; bases unmatched to any gene: 32. Germline CDR1 reads TSWWSYY; CDR2 reads QGS. Here the CDR3 DNA reads TGTGCTCTTGGCGGGCTAAATAACCCCCGTTTGGGTTATAGGGGGATACTAGACACCGATAAACTCATCTTT. Amino acid sequence: CALGGLNNPRLGYRGILDTDKLIF.

Only a few counts were recorded for this clone. This sequence joins TRDV1 and TRDJ1, with TRDD3 identical over 11 bases. From germline, CDR1 is TSWWSYY and CDR2 QGS. This CDR3 contains 22 residues. The V gene end was trimmed by 0 bases and the J gene end by 0 bases; junction bases not matched to a gene: 18. The CDR3 nucleotides are TGTGCTCTTGGGGAACTCCCTTCCTACAAGTACTGGGGGATAAGGTACACCGATAAACTCATCTTT. Its protein is CALGELPSYKYWGIRYTDKLIF.

This clone was counted between two and nine times. This chain links TRDV1 with TRDJ1, with 8 bases that match TRDD3. From germline, CDR1 is TSWWSYY and CDR2 QGS. V shed 2 bases, J shed 0 bases, and the junction held 14 bases outside the gene matches. CDR3 length equals 19 residues. CDR3 DNA: TGTGCTCTTGGGGAAGGATCCGGTACTGGGGGTCCGTACACCGATAAACTCATCTTT. Protein product: CALGEGSGTGGPYTDKLIF.

This clone appeared a few times. The chain recombines TRDV1 with TRDJ1; D perhaps matches TRDD3 (6 bases). Per germline, CDR1 TSWWSYY and CDR2 QGS. CDR3 size: 20 residues. The V end lost 3 bases, the J end lost 0 bases, and 26 bases lay between the germline ends. As DNA, the CDR3 is TGTGCTCTTGGGGATACCCAATATCCCTACGTCTCTGGGGACACCGATAAACTCATCTTT. Amino acid sequence: CALGDTQYPYVSGDTDKLIF.

Remarks on this clone: An end of the junction differs from the germline gene, which may be a read error. The chain uses TRDV2 and TRDJ1; no definite D call. This CDR3 contains 15 residues. Germline CDR1 GEAIGNYY, CDR2 EKD. The CDR3 spells CACDTLELNTGKLIF. In DNA, the CDR3 is TGTGCCTGTGACACGTTAGAACTGAACACCGGTAAACTCATCTTT.

This clone was counted between two and nine times. V usage is TRDV2 and J usage is TRDJ1, with 10 bases aligning to TRDD3. In germline, CDR1 is GEAIGNYY, CDR2 EKD. The CDR3 sequence is 23 residues long. Trimming took 0 bases from V and 3 from J; bases not matched to a gene: 27. CDR3 nucleotide sequence: TGTGCCTGTGACACCGAATATGATTGTAACACCGGGGGATACGAGCCTGAGTCCGATAAACTCATCTTT. Encoded protein: CACDTEYDCNTGGYEPESDKLIF.

This chain links TRDV1 with TRDJ1; D uncertain. V lost 2 bases and J lost 4, with 32 bases in between. The length of the CDR3 is 21 residues. CDR1 TSWWSYY and CDR2 QGS come from the germline V gene. CDR3 in DNA: TGTGCTCTTGGGGAAGGAGACTTCTCTACTTTCCCCTGTATATATAGCGATAAACTCATCTTT. Protein product: CALGEGDFSTFPCIYSDKLIF.

The rearrangement joins TRDV1 to TRDJ1; 11 bases align to TRDD3. J lost 4 bases, V lost 3 bases, and 28 bases had no gene match. The CDR3 spans 23 residues. In germline, CDR1 is TSWWSYY, CDR2 QGS. CDR3 bases: TGTGCTCTTGGGGACCCTTTTGTGTTACACCCTCTTAATTACTGGGGGATAATCGATAAACTCATCTTT. It encodes CALGDPFVLHPLNYWGIIDKLIF.

The chain couples TRDV1 to TRDJ1; 7 bases line up with TRDD3. The CDR3 covers 22 residues. V lost 1 base, J lost 2 bases, and 25 bases stayed unmatched. The germline V gene encodes CDR1 TSWWSYY and CDR2 QGS. CDR3 coding DNA: TGTGCTCTTGGGGAACCCCCCGAGTTTAGGCCCCCCTTACTGGGGTATACCGATAAACTCATCTTT. Protein: CALGEPPEFRPPLLGYTDKLIF.

The V gene is TRDV1, the J gene TRDJ1; D uncertain. This CDR3 is 17 amino acids long. Between the trimmed V and J ends, which lost 1 base and 0 bases, there was a span of 15 bases. Germline loops: CDR1 TSWWSYY, CDR2 QGS. In DNA form, the CDR3 reads TGTGCTCTTGGGGAACGGATTCCGCGCCCGTACACCGATAAACTCATCTTT. As protein: CALGERIPRPYTDKLIF.

In this sample, this clone turned up a few times. V and J are TRDV1 and TRDJ1; D is ambiguous. The CDR3 extends over 15 amino acids. Germline CDR1 and CDR2: TSWWSYY and QGS. V lost 3 bases, J lost 5 bases, and 16 bases lay in between. In DNA form, the CDR3 reads TGTGCTCTTGGGGAGCTCTACCACCCGGGAGATAAACTCATCTTT. Its translation: CALGELYHPGDKLIF.

This clone has more than one count but fewer than ten. The chain joins TRDV1 to TRDJ1, with 9 positions matching TRDD2. V shed 0 bases, J shed 0 bases, and the junction held 14 bases outside the gene matches. The length of the CDR3 is 20 residues. The V gene's germline CDR1 is TSWWSYY and CDR2 QGS. In DNA, the CDR3 is TGTGCTCTTGGGGAACTCGGCCTTCCTACAGGTTTTGGGCACACCGATAAACTCATCTTT. Residues: CALGELGLPTGFGHTDKLIF.

The V and J genes are TRDV2 and TRDJ1; 10 positions match TRDD3. V lost 6 bases, J lost 7 bases, and 10 bases stayed unmatched. Looked up from germline, CDR1 is GEAIGNYY and CDR2 is EKD. The CDR3 has 14 residues. CDR3 DNA sequence: TGTGCCTGTTTTTGGGGGATACTAGAGACTAAACTCATCTTT. This gives the protein CACFWGILETKLIF.

The chain has TRDV1 and TRDJ1; unclear D gene. Germline V CDR1 and CDR2: TSWWSYY, QGS. Trimming took off 3 bases at V and 6 bases at J, with 8 bases between the two ends. CDR3 size: 12 residues. CDR3 region: CALGDPLYKLIF. The CDR3 nucleotides read TGTGCTCTTGGGGACCCTCTGTATAAACTCATCTTT.

The chain employs TRDV1 and TRDJ1; 13 positions agree with TRDD3. Germline assignment: CDR1 TSWWSYY and CDR2 QGS. V gave up 0 bases and J gave up 5 bases; unmatched junction bases: 15. The CDR3 runs to 20 residues. The CDR3 DNA sequence: TGTGCTCTTGGGGAACTCCTACCGTTCGGGACTGGGGGATACGGGGATAAACTCATCTTT. Translating it yields CALGELLPFGTGGYGDKLIF.

The rearrangement links TRDV1 to TRDJ1; no definite D call. This CDR3 region has 18 residues. V was trimmed by 2 bases and J by 1 base, leaving 20 bases between them. CDR1 is TSWWSYY and CDR2 is QGS in the germline V gene. The CDR3 loop reads CALGERTVGWLFTDKLIF. Written as DNA, the CDR3 is TGTGCTCTTGGGGAAAGGACGGTCGGTTGGTTGTTCACCGATAAACTCATCTTT.

This rearrangement joins TRDV1 to TRDJ1; 10 bases fit TRDD3. The length of the CDR3 is 22 residues. V was clipped by 11 bases and J by 2 bases; unmatched bases: 32. Germline loops: CDR1 TSWWSYY, CDR2 QGS. This CDR3 is CAVAVGKVPYWGIRMVTDKLIF. Written as DNA, the CDR3 is TGTGCTGTTGCTGTGGGAAAGGTCCCGTACTGGGGGATTCGTATGGTGACCGATAAACTCATCTTT.

The V and J genes are TRDV1 and TRDJ1; D remains ambiguous. Trimming took off 3 bases at V and 0 bases at J, with 23 bases between the two ends. The germline CDR1 and CDR2 sequences are TSWWSYY and QGS. The CDR3 extends over 19 amino acids. In DNA form, the CDR3 reads TGTGCTCTTGGGGACATGCTAAGAAGCAGAGAAAGGTACACCGATAAACTCATCTTT. Translated, it gives CALGDMLRSRERYTDKLIF.

V usage is TRDV1 and J usage is TRDJ1; 13 bases align to TRDD3. CDR3 size: 29 residues. V dropped 2 bases and J dropped 0; count of bases not matched to a gene: 39. Germline V gene lookup returns CDR1 TSWWSYY and CDR2 QGS. CDR3 sequence reads: CALGEGSVLQGPGISYWGIRGEDTDKLIF. The CDR3 coding sequence is TGTGCTCTTGGGGAAGGCTCCGTCCTACAGGGGCCTGGGATCTCGTACTGGGGGATACGCGGTGAGGACACCGATAAACTCATCTTT.

This chain joins TRDV1 and TRDJ1, with 8 bases aligning to TRDD3. The trim removed 4 bases at V and 2 bases at J, leaving 18 bases unmatched. Germline CDR1 and CDR2: TSWWSYY and QGS. There are 19 residues in the CDR3. The CDR3 nucleotides read TGTGCTCTTGGGGCCTACCAACCTTACCGCGGGATACGGACCGATAAACTCATCTTT. It specifies CALGAYQPYRGIRTDKLIF.

Points on this clone: A much larger clone differs from this one at a single base, so this may be a read error. The same CDR3 can be traced to other DNA sequences in this sample. V is TRDV2 and J is TRDJ1; 13 bases agree with TRDD3. In germline, CDR1 is GEAIGNYY, CDR2 EKD. The CDR3 extends over 17 amino acids. J gave up 2 bases and V 3 bases, and 8 bases lay outside the gene matches. CDR3 coding DNA: TGTGCCTGTGACTCTCCGGTACTGGGGGATACGACCGATAAACTCATCTTT. As protein: CACDSPVLGDTTDKLIF.

A remark on this clone: Given a much more abundant clone one base away, this may be a read error. This sample includes further DNA sequences coding for the same CDR3. The chain links TRDV2 to TRDJ1; 10 bases fit TRDD3. Germline trimming cut 0 bases from V and 0 bases from J; bases unmatched to any gene: 18. CDR3 size: 21 residues. The germline V gene has CDR1 GEAIGNYY and CDR2 EKD. This chain's CDR3 is CACDTTGGYDGAVRYTDKLIF. CDR3 nucleotides: TGTGCCTGTGACACCACGGGGGGATACGACGGTGCAGTGAGGTACACCGATAAACTCATCTTT.

The chain has TRDV1 and TRDJ1, with D possibly TRDD3 on 5 matching bases. Deletions cut 0 bases from V and 0 bases from J, with 17 bases between. Germline CDR1 TSWWSYY, CDR2 QGS. This CDR3 comprises 18 residues. CDR3 sequence: CALGELLGPKWYTDKLIF. CDR3 bases: TGTGCTCTTGGGGAACTATTGGGGCCAAAATGGTACACCGATAAACTCATCTTT.

This chain links TRDV1 with TRDJ1; D is unclear. The CDR3 length is 12 residues. Germline V gene sequence: CDR1 TSWWSYY, CDR2 QGS. V lost 8 bases, J lost 3 bases, and 10 bases lay in between. CDR3: CALTTLSDKLIF. CDR3 bases: TGTGCTCTTACCACCCTATCCGATAAACTCATCTTT.

The rearrangement uses TRDV1 and TRDJ1; 12 nucleotides align to TRDD3. Trimming removed 1 base from V and 0 bases from J; junction bases left unmatched: 36. The CDR3 runs to 28 residues. Germline V lookup: CDR1 TSWWSYY, CDR2 QGS. The CDR3 loop is CALGEPAFLKPQESQATGGYPYTDKLIF. DNA for the CDR3: TGTGCTCTTGGGGAACCGGCCTTCCTAAAGCCACAAGAGTCACAAGCTACTGGGGGATACCCGTACACCGATAAACTCATCTTT.

The sample holds a few counts of this clone. Other DNA sequences in the same sample also yield this CDR3. The rearrangement links TRDV2 to TRDJ1; TRDD3 matches at 12 bases. Germline CDR1 and CDR2: GEAIGNYY and EKD. V shed 7 bases and J 1 base; nucleotides not matched to a gene: 21. The CDR3 is 20 residues long. CDR3 residues: CACDRRDMYWGIPVTDKLIF. The CDR3 DNA follows: TGTGCCTGCGATCGGAGGGATATGTACTGGGGGATACCCGTCACCGATAAACTCATCTTT.

This clone was picked up a small number of times. The V call is TRDV2, the J call TRDJ3; 8 bases fit TRDD3. The CDR3 sequence is 17 residues long. The J segment lost 0 bases and the V segment lost 7 bases, leaving 7 bases of the junction unmatched. CDR1 is GEAIGNYY and CDR2 is EKD in the germline V gene. The CDR3 region has the DNA TGTGCCTGCGGTACTGGGGGTAGCTCCTGGGACACCCGACAGATGTTTTTC. Residues: CACGTGGSSWDTRQMFF.